The sequence of this T cell receptor beta chain was determined in a study of cytomegalovirus exposure and HLA in healthy donors. Whole-study results and caveats: Among TCR sequences, most were rare, though some public TCRs appeared in many donors.

With regard to this clone: The antigen is unknown.

PCR amplification relied on 60 Vbeta primers (plus 13 Jbeta primers). Assay: immunoSEQ multiplex PCR; the TCRdb copy retains only in-frame clones and omits some. The sample has 80,000 to 100,000 clones, roughly 81% seen once. The CDR3 consists of 17 residues. The germline V gene has CDR1 MGHRA and CDR2 YSYEKL. J gave up 0 bases and V 5 bases, and 9 bases lay outside the gene matches. This sequence was found in a man in his forties in good health and CMV-seronegative. The chain employs TRBV4-1 and TRBJ2-3, with TRBD1 matching over 9 bases. The source material was PBMCs. The CDR3 DNA follows: TGCGCCAGCAGCGACGGACAGGGGCATACTAGCACAGATACGCAGTATTTT. Its translation: CASSDGQGHTSTDTQYF.